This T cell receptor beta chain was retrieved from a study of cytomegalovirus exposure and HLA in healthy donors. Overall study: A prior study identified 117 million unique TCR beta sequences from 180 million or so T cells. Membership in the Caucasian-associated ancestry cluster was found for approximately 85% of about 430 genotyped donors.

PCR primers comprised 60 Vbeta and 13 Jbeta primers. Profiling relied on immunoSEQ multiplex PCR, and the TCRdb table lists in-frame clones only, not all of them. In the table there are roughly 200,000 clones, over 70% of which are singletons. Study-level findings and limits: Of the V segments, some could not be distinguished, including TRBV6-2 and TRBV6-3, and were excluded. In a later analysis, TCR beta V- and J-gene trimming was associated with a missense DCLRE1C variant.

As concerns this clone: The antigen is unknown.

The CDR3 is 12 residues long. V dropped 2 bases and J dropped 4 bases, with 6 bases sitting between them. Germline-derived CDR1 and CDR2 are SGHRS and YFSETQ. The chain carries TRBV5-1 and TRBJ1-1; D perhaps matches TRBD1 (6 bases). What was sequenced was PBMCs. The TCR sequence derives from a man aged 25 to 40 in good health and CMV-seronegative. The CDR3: CASSFRGTEAFF. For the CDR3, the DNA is TGCGCCAGCAGCTTCAGGGGCACTGAAGCTTTCTTT.